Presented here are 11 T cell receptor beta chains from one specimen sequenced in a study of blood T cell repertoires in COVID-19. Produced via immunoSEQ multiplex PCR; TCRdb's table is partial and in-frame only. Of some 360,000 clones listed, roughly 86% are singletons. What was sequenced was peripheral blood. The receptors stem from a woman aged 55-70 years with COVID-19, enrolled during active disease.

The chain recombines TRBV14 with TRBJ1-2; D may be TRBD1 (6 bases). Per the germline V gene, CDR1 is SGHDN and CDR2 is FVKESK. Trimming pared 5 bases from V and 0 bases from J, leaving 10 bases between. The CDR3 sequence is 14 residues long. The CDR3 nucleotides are TGTGCCAGCAGCAGGGGGGGTACTAACTATGGCTACACCTTC. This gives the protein CASSRGGTNYGYTF.

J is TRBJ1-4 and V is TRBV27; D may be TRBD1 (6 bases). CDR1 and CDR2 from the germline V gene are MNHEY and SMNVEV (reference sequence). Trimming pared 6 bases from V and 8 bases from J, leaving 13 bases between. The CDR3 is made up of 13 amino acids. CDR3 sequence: CASSHRTVEKLFF. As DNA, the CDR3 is TGTGCCAGCAGCCACCGGACAGTGGAAAAACTGTTTTTT.

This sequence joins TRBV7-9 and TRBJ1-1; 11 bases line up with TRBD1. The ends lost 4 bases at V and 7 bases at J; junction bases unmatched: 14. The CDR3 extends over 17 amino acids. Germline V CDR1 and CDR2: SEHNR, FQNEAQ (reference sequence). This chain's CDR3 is CASSSLRTGGPSGEAFF. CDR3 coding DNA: TGTGCCAGCAGCTCACTCCGGACAGGGGGCCCCTCAGGTGAAGCTTTCTTT.

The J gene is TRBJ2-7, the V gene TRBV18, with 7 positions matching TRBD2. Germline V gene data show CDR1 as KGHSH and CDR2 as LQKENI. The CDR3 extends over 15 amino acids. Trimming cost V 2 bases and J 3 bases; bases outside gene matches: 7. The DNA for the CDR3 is TGTGCCAGCTCACCAATGGGGGGGTCGGACTACGAGCAGTACTTC. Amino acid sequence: CASSPMGGSDYEQYF.

In DNA form, the CDR3 reads TGTGCCAGCAGGCAAGAGGGCACTGAAGCTTTCTTT. It is translated as CASRQEGTEAFF. V gene TRBV7-9 combines with J gene TRBJ1-1; D ambiguous. V gave up 6 bases and J gave up 4 bases, with 9 bases separating them. The CDR3 has 12 residues. Germline CDR1 reads SEHNR; CDR2 reads FQNEAQ (reference sequence).

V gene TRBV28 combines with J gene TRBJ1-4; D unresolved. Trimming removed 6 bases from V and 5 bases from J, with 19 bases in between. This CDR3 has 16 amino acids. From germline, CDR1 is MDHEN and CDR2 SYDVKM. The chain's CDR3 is CASSPLEGGRNEKLFF. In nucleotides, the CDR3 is TGTGCCAGCAGCCCCCTTGAAGGCGGTCGCAATGAAAAACTGTTTTTT.

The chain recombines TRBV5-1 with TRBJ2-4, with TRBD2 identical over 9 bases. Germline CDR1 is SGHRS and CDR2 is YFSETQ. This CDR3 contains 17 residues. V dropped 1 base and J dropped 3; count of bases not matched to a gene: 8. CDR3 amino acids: CASSLSPGGGDKNIQYF. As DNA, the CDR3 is TGCGCCAGCAGCTTGAGTCCTGGCGGGGGGGACAAAAACATTCAGTACTTC.

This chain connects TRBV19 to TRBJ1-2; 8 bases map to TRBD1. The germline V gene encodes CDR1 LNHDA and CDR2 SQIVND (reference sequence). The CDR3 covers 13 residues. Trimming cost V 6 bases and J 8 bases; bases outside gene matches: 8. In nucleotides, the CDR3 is TGTGCCAGTAGGGAGACAGGGGCTCGGGGCTACACCTTC. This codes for CASRETGARGYTF.

DNA of the CDR3: TGTGCCAGCAGGACAGGGCTGGGGTCACCCCTCCACTTT. Its translation is CASRTGLGSPLHF. V gene TRBV27 combines with J gene TRBJ1-6, with 7 bases fitting TRBD1. The V segment lost 6 bases and the J segment 10 bases; nucleotides outside the gene matches: 6. Germline CDR1 MNHEY, CDR2 SMNVEV (reference sequence). The CDR3 sequence is 13 residues long.

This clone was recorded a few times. In DNA form, the CDR3 reads TGTGCCAGCAGCTTCAGCGGGGGAAGCAACACCGGGGAGCTGTTTTTT. This translates into CASSFSGGSNTGELFF. The chain has TRBV7-6 and TRBJ2-2, with 8 bases aligning to TRBD2. V shed 3 bases and J 2 bases; nucleotides not matched to a gene: 5. Germline V lookup: CDR1 SGHVS, CDR2 FNYEAQ. The CDR3 is 16 amino acids.

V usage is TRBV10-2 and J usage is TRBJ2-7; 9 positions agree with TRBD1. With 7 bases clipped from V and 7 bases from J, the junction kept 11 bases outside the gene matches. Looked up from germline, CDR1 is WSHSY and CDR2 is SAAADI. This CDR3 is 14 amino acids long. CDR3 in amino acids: CASNLGTGYGEQYF. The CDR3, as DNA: TGCGCCAGCAACCTCGGGACAGGGTACGGGGAGCAGTACTTC.